These 13 T cell receptor beta chains were sequenced from one sample in a study of blood T cell repertoires in COVID-19. Clones were sequenced by immunoSEQ multiplex PCR, and TCRdb holds only the in-frame ones, with some missing. The sample comprises about 160,000 clones, under 95% of which are singletons, and more than 2% rests with the top ten. The sample was peripheral blood. The receptors were sampled from a man aged 18 to 30 with acute or convalescent COVID-19.

CDR3 amino acids: CASNDRSSTDTQYF. The CDR3 DNA is TGCGCCAGCAATGACAGATCTAGCACAGATACGCAGTATTTT. The chain links TRBV5-1 to TRBJ2-3; TRBD1 might be the D (5 bases). Germline CDR1 SGHRS, CDR2 YFSETQ. This CDR3 is 14 amino acids long. Deletions cut 6 bases from V and 0 bases from J, with 11 bases between.

The chain recombines TRBV24-1 with TRBJ2-1, with TRBD2 identical over 11 bases. Germline trimming cut 3 bases from V and 8 bases from J; bases unmatched to any gene: 14. Looked up from germline, CDR1 is KGHDR and CDR2 is SFDVKD. The CDR3 extends over 18 amino acids. CDR3 coding DNA: TGTGCCACCAGTGATCTCCCGGGGCTAGCGGGAGGTGTGTATGAGCAGTTCTTC. It yields the protein CATSDLPGLAGGVYEQFF.

The rearrangement uses TRBV6-5 and TRBJ1-4; a weak D match, TRBD1 (5 bases). Trimming removed 1 base from V and 6 bases from J, with 15 bases in between. The length of the CDR3 is 16 residues. Germline CDR1 MNHEY, CDR2 SVGAGI. The CDR3 loop reads CASSYLSGSGDEKLFF. The CDR3 DNA is TGTGCCAGCAGTTACTTATCAGGGTCTGGAGATGAAAAACTGTTTTTT.

CDR3 in amino acids: CASSLGASGLAGNTIYF. CDR3 bases: TGCGCCAGCAGCTTGGGGGCATCAGGGTTGGCTGGAAACACCATATATTTT. This sequence joins TRBV5-1 and TRBJ1-3, with a possible D match to TRBD1 (5 bases). V lost 0 bases, J lost 2 bases, and 15 bases lay in between. CDR1 is SGHRS and CDR2 is YFSETQ in the germline V gene. The CDR3 has 17 residues.

CDR3 nucleotide sequence: TGTGCCAGCATCGAAGGGGCCCCTGGCCACACTGAAGCTTTCTTT. Its protein is CASIEGAPGHTEAFF. V and J are TRBV4-2 and TRBJ1-1; the D gene is possibly TRBD1 (5 bases). This CDR3 has 15 residues. Trimming removed 7 bases at V and 3 bases at J, with 18 bases between. The germline gives CDR1 LGHNA, CDR2 YNFKEQ.

The chain has TRBV5-4 and TRBJ2-2; weak D call: TRBD1 (5 bases). The CDR3 sequence is 15 residues long. Germline V CDR1 and CDR2: SGHNT, YYREEE (reference sequence). Trimming shortened V by 0 bases and J by 3 bases, and 9 bases separated the two germline ends. The chain's CDR3 is CASSLGAGYTGELFF. The CDR3 DNA sequence: TGTGCCAGCAGCTTGGGGGCAGGGTACACCGGGGAGCTGTTTTTT.

The chain recombines TRBV5-1 with TRBJ1-1; D is perhaps TRBD1 (5 bases). This CDR3 is 11 amino acids long. Germline CDR1 and CDR2: SGHRS and YFSETQ. The ends were cut back, 1 base at V and 7 bases at J, with 5 bases in the middle. CDR3 DNA: TGCGCCAGCAGCTTGACAGGTGAAGCTTTCTTT. Translated: CASSLTGEAFF. Full variable domain (outside the CDR3, taken from reference TRBV5-1 and TRBJ1-1): KAGVTQTPRYLIKTRGQQVTLSCSPISGHRSVSWYQQTPGQGLQFLFEYFSETQRNKGNFPGRFSGRQFSNSRSEMNVSTLELGDSALYLCASSLTGEAFFGQGTRLTVV.

The rearrangement uses TRBV4-1 and TRBJ1-4; 7 positions agree with TRBD1. J was trimmed by 6 bases and V by 6 bases; bases with no gene match: 13. This CDR3 is 16 amino acids long. The germline V gene encodes CDR1 MGHRA and CDR2 YSYEKL. CDR3 loop: CASRLEGARRDEKLFF. CDR3 nucleotide sequence: TGCGCCAGCAGGTTGGAGGGGGCAAGAAGGGATGAAAAACTGTTTTTT.

The J gene is TRBJ1-2, the V gene TRBV19, with D tentatively TRBD1 (6 bases). Germline V gene lookup returns CDR1 LNHDA and CDR2 SQIVND (reference sequence). The CDR3 is made up of 13 amino acids. The V end lost 2 bases, the J end lost 4 bases, and 8 bases lay between the germline ends. The CDR3 DNA follows: TGTGCCAGTAGTATAATGACAGGCTATGGCTACACCTTC. Translation gives CASSIMTGYGYTF.

The chain joins TRBV19 to TRBJ1-1; 7 nucleotides line up with TRBD1. Germline V gene sequence: CDR1 LNHDA, CDR2 SQIVND (reference sequence). V shed 3 bases and J 2 bases; nucleotides not matched to a gene: 3. The CDR3 spans 14 residues. Here the CDR3 DNA reads TGTGCCAGTAGTATCGACAGGGACAACACTGAAGCTTTCTTT. Its translation: CASSIDRDNTEAFF.

The chain joins TRBV4-1 to TRBJ2-1, with D tentatively TRBD2 (5 bases). Germline-derived CDR1 and CDR2 are MGHRA and YSYEKL. Trimming left V 0 bases short and J 2 bases short, with 17 bases between. The length of the CDR3 is 18 residues. The CDR3 region has the DNA TGCGCCAGCAGCCAAGATCTTGAGGGAGTGGACGCCTACAATGAGCAGTTCTTC. This codes for CASSQDLEGVDAYNEQFF.

V and J are TRBV5-1 and TRBJ2-5; TRBD2 matches 11 bases. V gave up 4 bases and J gave up 1 base; unmatched junction bases: 6. The CDR3 runs to 16 residues. From germline, CDR1 is SGHRS and CDR2 YFSETQ. The CDR3 spells CASSLASGGFQETQYF. CDR3 nucleotides: TGCGCCAGCAGCCTTGCTAGCGGGGGGTTCCAAGAGACCCAGTACTTC.

This clone has a single count. This chain links TRBV28 with TRBJ2-3, with 8 positions matching TRBD1. This CDR3 is built from 16 residues. Germline CDR1 MDHEN, CDR2 SYDVKM. J lost 2 bases, V lost 6 bases, and 10 bases had no gene match. The CDR3 nucleotides read TGTGCCAGCAGCCGAGACAGGGGATCTGACACAGATACGCAGTATTTT. Translating gives CASSRDRGSDTDTQYF.